The 23 T cell receptor beta chains below were found in one sample sequenced in a study of identical twins. TCRdb ran MiXCR on the 5' RACE reads and lists one entry per CDR3 protein. The sample has around 370,000 distinct CDR3 sequences, approximately 8.8% seen once; the top ten hold roughly 9%. Source material: naive T cells sorted from blood. The receptors stem from a woman in her forties or fifties in good health.

This clonotype has a handful of counts. This sequence joins TRBV6-5 and TRBJ2-1, with 8 bases that match TRBD2. This CDR3 contains 16 residues. Germline V gene lookup returns CDR1 MNHEY and CDR2 SVGAGI. V was pared by 4 bases and J by 2 bases, with 7 bases of the junction left unmatched. Here the CDR3 reads CASSSQAGVPYNEQFF. CDR3 coding DNA: TGTGCCAGCAGTTCGCAAGCGGGAGTCCCCTACAATGAGCAGTTCTTC.

This clonotype showed up many times. The chain employs TRBV3-1 and TRBJ1-1, with D unclear. V lost 2 bases to trimming and J lost 1 base, with 5 bases between them. Germline V CDR1 and CDR2: LGHDT, YNNKEL (reference sequence). The CDR3 contains 13 residues. The CDR3 is CASSQSENTEAFF. The CDR3 DNA reads TGTGCCAGCAGCCAATCTGAGAACACTGAAGCTTTCTTT.

This clonotype was seen many times. This rearrangement joins TRBV7-9 to TRBJ1-1, with D unclear. The CDR3 runs to 12 residues. V was pared by 6 bases and J by 7 bases, with 12 bases between. Germline assignment: CDR1 SEHNR and CDR2 FQNEAQ (reference sequence). The CDR3: CASSRDGFEAFF. Written as DNA, the CDR3 is TGTGCCAGCAGTCGAGACGGGTTTGAAGCTTTCTTT.

This clonotype has a count of ten or more. This chain joins TRBV5-1 and TRBJ2-2; D perhaps matches TRBD1 (5 bases). This CDR3 has 13 residues. The germline CDR1 and CDR2 sequences are SGHRS and YFSETQ. Trimming left V 2 bases short and J 5 bases short, with 7 bases between. The CDR3 protein is CASSFPGTGELFF. In DNA form, the CDR3 reads TGCGCCAGCAGCTTTCCAGGGACCGGGGAGCTGTTTTTT.

This clonotype was counted at least ten times. The chain uses TRBV12-3 or TRBV12-4 and TRBJ2-1, with 7 bases that match TRBD2. The CDR3 loop spans 15 amino acids. V shed 6 bases and J 6 bases; nucleotides not matched to a gene: 11. Written as DNA, the CDR3 is TGTGCCAGCAGCACAGGACTAGGTGGGGGCAATGAGCAGTTCTTC. Protein: CASSTGLGGGNEQFF.

This chain uses TRBV24-1 with TRBJ2-7; 7 nucleotides align to TRBD2. Germline assignment: CDR1 KGHDR and CDR2 SFDVKD. This CDR3 has 13 amino acids. V gave up 5 bases and J gave up 6 bases; unmatched junction bases: 6. The CDR3 region has the DNA TGTGCCACCAGTGCCCCTCGCGGGGGCGAGCAGTACTTC. Translating gives CATSAPRGGEQYF.

This clonotype was recorded a few times. The CDR3 coding sequence is TGCAGTGCTGACCGGACTGTCAATGAGCAGTTCTTC. This codes for CSADRTVNEQFF. The chain carries TRBV20-1 and TRBJ2-1, with TRBD2 as a possible D gene (5 bases). V gave up 5 bases and J gave up 6 bases, with 11 bases separating them. The CDR3 is made up of 12 amino acids. CDR1 is DFQATT, CDR2 SNEGSKA, per germline (reference sequence).

The V gene is TRBV20-1, the J gene TRBJ1-5; 7 nucleotides line up with TRBD1. Germline assignment: CDR1 DFQATT and CDR2 SNEGSKA (reference sequence). The V and J ends lost 0 bases and 5 bases, in that order; junction bases with no gene match: 7. The CDR3 is made up of 15 amino acids. Here the CDR3 DNA reads TGCAGTGCTAGAGATCAGCGACAGGGCGATCAGCCCCAGCATTTT. Translation: CSARDQRQGDQPQHF.

The chain links TRBV5-1 to TRBJ1-6, with 8 bases identical to TRBD1. The CDR3 sequence is 15 residues long. Germline V gene data show CDR1 as SGHRS and CDR2 as YFSETQ. J was trimmed by 8 bases and V by 4 bases; bases with no gene match: 8. The CDR3 is CASSRTGLKDSPLHF. CDR3 bases: TGCGCCAGCAGCAGGACAGGGTTGAAAGATTCACCCCTCCACTTT.

This clonotype was seen ten or more times. The genes are TRBV12-3 or TRBV12-4 and TRBJ2-2; possible D gene TRBD2, 6 bases. The CDR3 contains 14 residues. The V end was cut by 0 bases, the J end by 4 bases, with 6 bases between. Here the CDR3 DNA reads TGTGCCAGCAGTTTAGCTAGCGGCACCGGGGAGCTGTTTTTT. Amino acid sequence: CASSLASGTGELFF.

This clonotype was detected only a few times. The chain uses TRBV7-9 and TRBJ2-7; the D gene could be TRBD1 or TRBD2 (6 bases each). The V and J ends lost 3 bases and 4 bases respectively, with 16 bases between them. CDR3 size: 15 residues. Per the germline V gene, CDR1 is SEHNR and CDR2 is FQNEAQ (reference sequence). This chain's CDR3 is CASSFIGGGIYEQYF. DNA for the CDR3: TGTGCCAGCAGCTTTATAGGAGGGGGTATTTACGAGCAGTACTTC.

In its sample, this clonotype was seen many times. The V and J genes are TRBV5-6 and TRBJ2-7; TRBD2 is a possible D gene (6 bases). Looked up from germline, CDR1 is SGHDT and CDR2 is YYEEEE. The CDR3 length is 15 residues. V gave up 4 bases and J gave up 3 bases, with 17 bases separating them. The CDR3 loop is CASSPWAGTYYEQYF. The DNA of the CDR3 is TGTGCCAGCAGCCCATGGGCGGGGACCTACTACGAGCAGTACTTC. The full variable domain, rest sourced from reference TRBV5-6 and TRBJ2-7, is DAGVTQSPTHLIKTRGQQVTLRCSPKSGHDTVSWYQQALGQGPQFIFQYYEEEERQRGNFPDRFSGHQFPNYSSELNVNALLLGDSALYLCASSPWAGTYYEQYFGPGTRLTVT.

This clonotype was seen ten or more times. The rearrangement joins TRBV29-1 to TRBJ2-3, with TRBD2 matching over 9 bases. This CDR3 has 13 residues. Looked up from germline, CDR1 is SQVTM and CDR2 is ANQGSEA. The ends lost 8 bases at V and 0 bases at J; junction bases unmatched: 3. The CDR3 sequence is CSYTSGSTDTQYF. In DNA form, the CDR3 reads TGCAGCTACACTAGCGGGAGCACAGATACGCAGTATTTT.

J is TRBJ2-5 and V is TRBV24-1; D possibly corresponds to TRBD2 (7 bases). There are 13 residues in the CDR3. V lost 7 bases and J lost 4, with 12 bases in between. Germline-derived CDR1 and CDR2 are KGHDR and SFDVKD. The DNA for the CDR3 is TGTGCCACCAGGGCCGGGGGGCGAGAGACCCAGTACTTC. Translation gives CATRAGGRETQYF.

This clonotype was seen at least ten times. DNA for the CDR3: TGTGCCAGTAGTATAGCCGGGAGCACCTACGAGCAGTACTTC. It specifies CASSIAGSTYEQYF. The rearrangement links TRBV19 to TRBJ2-7, with a tentative D call TRBD2 (6 bases). The CDR3 has 14 residues. CDR1 is LNHDA, CDR2 SQIVND, per germline (reference sequence). Trimming cost V 1 base and J 2 bases, with 9 bases left between them.

In this sample, this clonotype turned up many times. The chain couples TRBV11-2 to TRBJ2-1; 10 nucleotides line up with TRBD2. This CDR3 has 15 amino acids. CDR1 SGHAT and CDR2 FQNNGV come from the germline V gene. Losses at the gene ends were 4 bases for V and 3 bases for J; bases not matched to a gene: 3. The CDR3 loop is CASSSTSGVYNEQFF. DNA of the CDR3: TGTGCCAGCAGCTCAACTAGCGGGGTCTACAATGAGCAGTTCTTC.

This clonotype was found many times. The V gene is TRBV15, the J gene TRBJ1-2, with D perhaps TRBD1 (5 bases). Germline CDR1 reads LNHNV; CDR2 reads YYDKDF (reference sequence). Trimming left V 8 bases short and J 5 bases short, with 12 bases between. The CDR3 has 12 residues. CDR3 coding DNA: TGTGCCACCGGGACCAATATGTATGGCTACACCTTC. It specifies CATGTNMYGYTF.

V and J are TRBV4-2 and TRBJ2-5; D might be TRBD2 (5 bases). CDR1 is LGHNA, CDR2 YNFKEQ, per germline. V dropped 0 bases and J dropped 0 bases, with 11 bases sitting between them. The CDR3 contains 16 residues. The chain's CDR3 is CASSQEAAENQETQYF. CDR3 DNA: TGTGCCAGCAGCCAAGAGGCAGCGGAGAACCAAGAGACCCAGTACTTC.

The V gene is TRBV19, the J gene TRBJ1-5, with D tentatively TRBD1 (6 bases). The CDR3 sequence is 16 residues long. The germline CDR1 and CDR2 sequences are LNHDA and SQIVND (reference sequence). The ends were cut back, 1 base at V and 7 bases at J, with 17 bases in the middle. As DNA, the CDR3 is TGTGCCAGTAGTATAGGGGCGGGGGCGCTTGGACAGCCCCAGCATTTT. The encoded protein is CASSIGAGALGQPQHF. Full variable domain (rest looked up from reference TRBV19 and TRBJ1-5): DGGITQSPKYLFRKEGQNVTLSCEQNLNHDAMYWYRQDPGQGLRLIYYSQIVNDFQKGDIAEGYSVSREKKESFPLTVTSAQKNPTAFYLCASSIGAGALGQPQHFGDGTRLSIL.

The table lists this clonotype with many counts. V usage is TRBV5-1 and J usage is TRBJ1-4, with unresolved D. Per germline, CDR1 SGHRS and CDR2 YFSETQ. This CDR3 is 14 amino acids long. V was trimmed by 0 bases and J by 8 bases, leaving 11 bases between them. The chain's CDR3 is CASSLVLGGEKLFF. DNA of the CDR3: TGCGCCAGCAGCTTGGTTCTTGGCGGGGAAAAACTGTTTTTT.

This clonotype was counted at least ten times. The rearrangement uses TRBV29-1 and TRBJ2-2; 7 bases line up with TRBD2. This CDR3 contains 13 residues. From germline, CDR1 is SQVTM and CDR2 ANQGSEA. The junction had 2 bases not matched to a gene; V was cut back by 0 bases and J by 7 bases. CDR3 region: CSVEETSFGELFF. CDR3 DNA: TGCAGCGTTGAAGAGACTAGCTTCGGGGAGCTGTTTTTT.

This clonotype was observed at least ten times. This chain connects TRBV6-4 to TRBJ2-2; D gene uncertain. CDR1 and CDR2 from the germline V gene are MRHNA and SNTAGT. The CDR3 is 14 residues long. Deletions cut 0 bases from V and 7 bases from J, with 9 bases between. Here the CDR3 DNA reads TGTGCCAGCAGTGACTCGATGGGCAGCGGGGAGCTGTTTTTT. It translates to CASSDSMGSGELFF.

The gene calls are TRBV6-5 and TRBJ2-7, with 8 bases identical to TRBD1. Germline CDR1 reads MNHEY; CDR2 reads SVGAGI. The V segment lost 0 bases and the J segment 6 bases; nucleotides outside the gene matches: 7. CDR3 length: 15 residues. The CDR3 loop is CASSYSIGQGGEQYF. CDR3 nucleotide sequence: TGTGCCAGCAGTTACTCGATCGGACAGGGAGGCGAGCAGTACTTC.